This TCR beta chain originates from a study of cytomegalovirus exposure and HLA in healthy donors. Findings of the study overall: Specificity of a few CMV-associated chains for CMV antigens was verified in vitro. In a later analysis, at a false discovery rate of 0.05, approximately 16,000 TCR beta sequences were associated with HLA alleles.

Amplification used 60 Vbeta primers and 13 Jbeta primers. Assay: immunoSEQ multiplex PCR; the TCRdb copy retains only in-frame clones and omits some. The repertoire holds about 230,000 clones, with about 85% as singletons. The CDR3 totals 15 residues. Trimming at V came to 0 bases and at J to 3 bases, leaving 1 base not matched to a gene. CDR1 is KGHSH and CDR2 is LQKENI in the germline V gene. As for this clone: Its antigen remains unknown.

The TCR comes from a human donor in good health. The J gene is TRBJ1-1, the V gene TRBV18; TRBD1 matches at 10 bases. The sequenced material came from PBMCs. CDR3 protein: CASSPPDRGDTEAFF. The CDR3 DNA sequence: TGTGCCAGCTCACCACCGGACAGGGGGGACACTGAAGCTTTCTTT.